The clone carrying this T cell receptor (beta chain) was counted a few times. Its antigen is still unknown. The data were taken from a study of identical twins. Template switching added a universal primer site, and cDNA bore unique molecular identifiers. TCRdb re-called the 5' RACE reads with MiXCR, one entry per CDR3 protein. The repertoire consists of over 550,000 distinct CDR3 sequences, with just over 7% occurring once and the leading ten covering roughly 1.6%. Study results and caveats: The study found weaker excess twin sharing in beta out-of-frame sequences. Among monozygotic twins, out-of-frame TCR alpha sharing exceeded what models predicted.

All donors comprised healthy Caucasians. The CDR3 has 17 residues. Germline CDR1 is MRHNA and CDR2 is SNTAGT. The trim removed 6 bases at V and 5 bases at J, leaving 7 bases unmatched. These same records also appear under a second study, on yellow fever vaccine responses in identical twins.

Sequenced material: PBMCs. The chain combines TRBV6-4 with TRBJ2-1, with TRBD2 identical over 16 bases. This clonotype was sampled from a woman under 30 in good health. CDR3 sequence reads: CASRPGLAGGPHNEQFF. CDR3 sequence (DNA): TGTGCCAGCAGACCGGGACTAGCGGGAGGGCCTCACAATGAGCAGTTCTTC.